Below are 6 T cell receptor beta chains sequenced from a single sample in a study of blood T cell repertoires in COVID-19. TCRdb's table, derived via immunoSEQ multiplex PCR, lists solely in-frame clones and lacks some. The table shows tens of thousands of clones, with almost 85% occurring only once. The sequenced sample was peripheral blood. These receptors originate from a human donor in a cohort sampled during active COVID-19.

This clone has only one observation. The V gene is TRBV24-1, the J gene TRBJ2-1, with TRBD2 as a possible D gene (6 bases). This CDR3 spans 14 amino acids. V gave up 3 bases and J gave up 7 bases, with 12 bases separating them. CDR1 KGHDR and CDR2 SFDVKD come from the germline V gene. The CDR3 is CATSDVTRPNEQFF. CDR3 DNA: TGTGCCACCAGTGATGTGACTAGGCCTAATGAGCAGTTCTTC.

The chain combines TRBV2 with TRBJ1-4; unclear D gene. Trimming pared 1 base from V and 8 bases from J, leaving 17 bases between. Germline V gene data show CDR1 as SNHLY and CDR2 as FYNNEI. The CDR3 has 16 residues. The CDR3 reads CASSEEVLGVGEKLFF. The CDR3, as DNA: TGTGCCAGCAGTGAAGAGGTGTTGGGAGTCGGGGAAAAACTGTTTTTT.

This sequence joins TRBV2 and TRBJ2-2; TRBD2 agrees at 9 bases. V lost 7 bases to trimming and J lost 3 bases; unmatched junction nucleotides: 3. The CDR3 contains 14 residues. Per the germline V gene, CDR1 is SNHLY and CDR2 is FYNNEI. CDR3 coding DNA: TGTGCCAGCAAGGTAGCGGGGGACACCGGGGAGCTGTTTTTT. Translating gives CASKVAGDTGELFF. Filled out from reference TRBV2 and TRBJ2-2, the complete variable domain reads EPEVTQTPSHQVTQMGQEVILRCVPISNHLYFYWYRQILGQKVEFLVSFYNNEISEKSEIFDDQFSVERPDGSNFTLKIRSTKLEDSAMYFCASKVAGDTGELFFGEGSRLTVL.

The chain is built from TRBV19 and TRBJ1-4; a possible D gene is TRBD1 (5 bases). The CDR3 has 15 amino acids. Trimming removed 4 bases from V and 7 bases from J, with 16 bases in between. CDR1 is LNHDA, CDR2 SQIVND, per germline (reference sequence). CDR3 in amino acids: CASSTPRVALEKLFF. Here the CDR3 DNA reads TGTGCCAGTAGTACCCCCAGGGTGGCGCTTGAAAAACTGTTTTTT.

The CDR3 DNA follows: TGTGCCAGCTCACAGCAGGACAGGGGTGTTGCTTTCTTT. It codes for CASSQQDRGVAFF. The chain uses TRBV18 and TRBJ1-1; the match to TRBD1 covers 9 bases. Germline CDR1 and CDR2: KGHSH and LQKENI. V lost 4 bases to trimming and J lost 11 bases; unmatched junction nucleotides: 8. The CDR3 totals 13 residues.

The CDR3 bases are TGTGCCAGCAGCTTGAGTTGGGGAGAAAGCAATCAGCCCCAGCATTTT. As protein: CASSLSWGESNQPQHF. The chain couples TRBV5-6 to TRBJ1-5; D gene uncertain. CDR3 length: 16 residues. Germline CDR1 and CDR2: SGHDT and YYEEEE. Trimming removed 1 base at V and 1 base at J, with 12 bases between. Looking up the rest from reference TRBV5-6 and TRBJ1-5 gives the full variable domain: DAGVTQSPTHLIKTRGQQVTLRCSPKSGHDTVSWYQQALGQGPQFIFQYYEEEERQRGNFPDRFSGHQFPNYSSELNVNALLLGDSALYLCASSLSWGESNQPQHFGDGTRLSIL.